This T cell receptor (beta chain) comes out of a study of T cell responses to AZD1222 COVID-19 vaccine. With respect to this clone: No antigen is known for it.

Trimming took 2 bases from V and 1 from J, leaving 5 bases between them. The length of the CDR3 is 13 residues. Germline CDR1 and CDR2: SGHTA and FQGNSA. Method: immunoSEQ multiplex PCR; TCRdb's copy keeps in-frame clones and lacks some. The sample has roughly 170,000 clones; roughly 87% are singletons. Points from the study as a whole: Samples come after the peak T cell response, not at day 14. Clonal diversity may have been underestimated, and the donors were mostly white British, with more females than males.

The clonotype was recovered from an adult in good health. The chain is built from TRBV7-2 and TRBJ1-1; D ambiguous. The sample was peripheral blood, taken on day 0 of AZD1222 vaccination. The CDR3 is CASSLWGNTEAFF. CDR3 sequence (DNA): TGTGCCAGCAGCTTATGGGGGAACACTGAAGCTTTCTTT.